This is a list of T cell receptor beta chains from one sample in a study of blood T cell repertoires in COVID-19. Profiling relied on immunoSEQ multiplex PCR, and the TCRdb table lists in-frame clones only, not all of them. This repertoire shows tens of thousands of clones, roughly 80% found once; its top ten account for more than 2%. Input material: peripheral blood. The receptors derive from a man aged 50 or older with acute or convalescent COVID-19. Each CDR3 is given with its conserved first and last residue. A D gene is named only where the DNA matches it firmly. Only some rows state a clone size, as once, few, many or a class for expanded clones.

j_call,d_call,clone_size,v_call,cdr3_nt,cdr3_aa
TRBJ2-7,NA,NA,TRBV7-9,TGTGCCAGCAGCTTAGGTCAGGGGGGATCCTACGAGCAGTACTTC,CASSLGQGGSYEQYF
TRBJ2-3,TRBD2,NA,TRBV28,TGTGCCAGCAGAGGGACAGGACTAGCGGGAGGCACAGATACGCAGTATTTT,CASRGTGLAGGTDTQYF
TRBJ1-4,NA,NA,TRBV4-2,TGTGCCAGCAGCCAAGATAGCCAGGACACGAATGAAAAACTGTTTTTT,CASSQDSQDTNEKLFF
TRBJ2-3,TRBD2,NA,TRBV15,TGTGCCACAGCGACTAGCGGGAAGGTTGATACGCAGTATTTT,CATATSGKVDTQYF
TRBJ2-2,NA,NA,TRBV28,TGTGCCAGCAGTTCAGGCACCGGGGAGCTGTTTTTT,CASSSGTGELFF
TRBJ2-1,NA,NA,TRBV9,TGTGCCAGCAGCGTAGGGGCCAGAGGGCCCGGTGATGAGCAGTTCTTC,CASSVGARGPGDEQFF
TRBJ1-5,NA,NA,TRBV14,TGTGCCAGCAGCCAAGTTTATTCCAGGGGCGTTCGCAATCAGCCCCAGCATTTT,CASSQVYSRGVRNQPQHF
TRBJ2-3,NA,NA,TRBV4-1,TGCGCCAGCAGCCAACCCCCGGCGGGGAGGGATACGCAGTATTTT,CASSQPPAGRDTQYF
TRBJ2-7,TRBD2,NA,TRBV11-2,TGTGCCAGCAGCCACGGGGGGGGAAACTACGAGCAGTACTTC,CASSHGGGNYEQYF
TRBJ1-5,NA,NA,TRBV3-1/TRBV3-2,TGTGCCAGCAGCCAAGATCTGGGGACAAATCAGCCCCAGCATTTT,CASSQDLGTNQPQHF
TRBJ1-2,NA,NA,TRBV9,TGTGCCAGCAGCGTAGCTCGGGATTGGGTCTATGGCTACACCTTC,CASSVARDWVYGYTF
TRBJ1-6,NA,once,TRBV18,TGTGCCAGCTCACCACCTCCAAGCGTTAATTCACCCCTCCACTTT,CASSPPPSVNSPLHF
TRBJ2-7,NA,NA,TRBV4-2,TGTGCCAGCAGCCCTTGGGCAGGGGCCTACGAGCAGTACTTC,CASSPWAGAYEQYF
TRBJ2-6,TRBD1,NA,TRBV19,TGTGCCAGTAGTAAGACAGGGACTGGGGCCAACGTCCTGACTTTC,CASSKTGTGANVLTF
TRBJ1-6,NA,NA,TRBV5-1,TGCGCCAGCAGCTTGTACCCCGGACTAACCCCGAATTCACCCCTCCACTTT,CASSLYPGLTPNSPLHF
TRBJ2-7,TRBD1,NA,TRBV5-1,TGCGCCAGCACCCCGGGACAGGCGTTCTACGAGCAGTACTTC,CASTPGQAFYEQYF
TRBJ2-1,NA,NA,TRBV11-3,TGTGCCAGCAGCTTAGTGACTAGTTATGAGCAGTTCTTC,CASSLVTSYEQFF
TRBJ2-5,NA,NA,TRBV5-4,TGTGCCAGCAGCTTAACTCAAGAGACCCAGTACTTC,CASSLTQETQYF
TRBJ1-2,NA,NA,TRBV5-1,TGCGCCAGCAGCCGAGACTCCGGGGATGGCTACACCTTC,CASSRDSGDGYTF
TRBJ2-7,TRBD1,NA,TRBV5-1,TGCGCCAGCAGCTTGGTCCCGGGACAGGGGGTCGAGCAGTACTTC,CASSLVPGQGVEQYF
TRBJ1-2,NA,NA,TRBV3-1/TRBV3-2,TGTGCCAGCAGAGACAGCAGCCACTATGGCTACACCTTC,CASRDSSHYGYTF
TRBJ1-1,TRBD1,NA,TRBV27,TGTGCCAGCCGTCGACAGGGCGGAGAAACTGAAGCTTTCTTT,CASRRQGGETEAFF
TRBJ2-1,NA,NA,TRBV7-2,TGTGCCAGCAGCGTCGGACTCGCTTACAATGAGCAGTTCTTC,CASSVGLAYNEQFF
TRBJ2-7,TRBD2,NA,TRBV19,TGTGCCAGTAGTATAACCCGGGAGGGCCAGAACGAGCAGTACTTC,CASSITREGQNEQYF
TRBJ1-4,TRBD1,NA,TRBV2,TGTGCCAGCAGTGAAGGTCCTAACAGGGGATGGAAACTGTTTTTT,CASSEGPNRGWKLFF
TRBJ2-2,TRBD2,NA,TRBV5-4,TGTGCCAGCAGCTTCACTAGCGGGGGGGTCGGGGAGCTGTTTTTT,CASSFTSGGVGELFF
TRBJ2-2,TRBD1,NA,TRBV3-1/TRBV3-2,TGTGCCAGCAGTTCCCGGGACAGGGATCCCGGGGAGCTGTTTTTT,CASSSRDRDPGELFF
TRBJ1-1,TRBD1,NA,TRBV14,TGTGCCAGCAGCAACACGGGACAGGGGGAAGCTTTCTTT,CASSNTGQGEAFF
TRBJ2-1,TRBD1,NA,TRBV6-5,TGTGCCAGCAGTCGACAGGGGTGGGATAAGCAGTTCTTC,CASSRQGWDKQFF
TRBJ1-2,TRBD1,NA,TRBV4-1,TGCGCCAGCAGCCAAGTAAGAAACACCGGGACAGGGGAGAGGGGCTATGGCTACACCTTC,CASSQVRNTGTGERGYGYTF
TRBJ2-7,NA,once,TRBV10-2,TGCGCCAGCAGCTCCTCTTTCTACGAGCAGTACTTC,CASSSSFYEQYF
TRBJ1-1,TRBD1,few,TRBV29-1,TGCAGCGTTGAAGCAGGGGGGATCACTGAAGCTTTCTTT,CSVEAGGITEAFF
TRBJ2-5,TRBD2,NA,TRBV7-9,TGTGCCAGCAGCTTAAGGACGGGAGGGACTGAGACCCAGTACTTC,CASSLRTGGTETQYF
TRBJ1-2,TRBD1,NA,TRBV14,TGTGCCAGCAGCCAAGCCGGAGGGGGCGACTATGGCTACACCTTC,CASSQAGGGDYGYTF
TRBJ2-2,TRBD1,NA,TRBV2,TGTGCCAGCACCCTGACAGGGGGCACCGGGGAGCTGTTTTTT,CASTLTGGTGELFF
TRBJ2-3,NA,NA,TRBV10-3,TGTGCCATCAGTGAGTCAAACAGGGGGGGGACAGATACGCAGTATTTT,CAISESNRGGTDTQYF
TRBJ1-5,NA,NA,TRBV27,TGTGCCAGCAGTACCCAGGGGACGAGCAATCAGCCCCAGCATTTT,CASSTQGTSNQPQHF
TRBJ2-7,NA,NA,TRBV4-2,TGTGCCAGCAGCCAGGCGGGTTCCTACGAGCAGTACTTC,CASSQAGSYEQYF
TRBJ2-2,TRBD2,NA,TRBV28,TGTGCCAGCAGTTTACTTTCCGCTAGCGGGAGGGCCCGAACCGGGGAGCTGTTTTTT,CASSLLSASGRARTGELFF
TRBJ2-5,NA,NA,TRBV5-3,TGTGCCAGAAGCTTGGCCAGGGAGACCCAGTACTTC,CARSLARETQYF
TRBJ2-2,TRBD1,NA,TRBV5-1,TGCGCCAGCAGCTCGGGAGGGACAGGGGTGAACACCGGGGAGCTGTTTTTT,CASSSGGTGVNTGELFF
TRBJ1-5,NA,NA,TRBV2,TGTGCCAGCACTCGGACGAGGGTCGGCAATCAGCCCCAGCATTTT,CASTRTRVGNQPQHF
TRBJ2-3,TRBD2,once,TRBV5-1,TGCGCCAGCAGCTTGGTCAGCGGGAGAATCGATACGCAGTATTTT,CASSLVSGRIDTQYF
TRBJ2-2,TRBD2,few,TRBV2,TGTGCCAGCGGGGGGGAGAACACCGGGGAGCTGTTTTTT,CASGGENTGELFF